Listed below are T cell receptor beta chains from one sample, sequenced in a study of T cell clonotyping in hematopoietic cell transplantation. Method: immunoSEQ multiplex PCR; TCRdb's copy keeps in-frame clones and lacks some. The table records roughly 16,000 clones, 93% of them present only once. The source was peripheral blood mononuclear cells, collected before stem cell transplant. The receptor set was obtained from a man between 18 and 35 years old with biphenotypic leukemia. Some clones in this sample may be carry-over from other donors' samples. The CDR3 runs from the conserved cysteine through the conserved F or W. A D gene is named only where the DNA matches it firmly. Size is omitted from some rows. Given values are once, few, many or a class for expanded clones.

TRBV5-6,NA,NA,TRBJ1-5,TGTGCCAGCAGCCTATATGGAGGCAATCAGCCCCAGCATTTT,CASSLYGGNQPQHF
TRBV28,NA,NA,TRBJ1-2,TGTGCCAGCAGTAACTGGGCAGAAGACACCTTC,CASSNWAEDTF
TRBV30,NA,once,TRBJ1-5,TGTGCCTGGAGCGGACCTCCCAATCAGCCCCAGCATTTT,CAWSGPPNQPQHF
TRBV20-1,NA,NA,TRBJ1-2,TGCAGTGCTGTTTCTAACTATGGCTACACCTTC,CSAVSNYGYTF
TRBV4-3,TRBD2,NA,TRBJ2-1,TGCGCCAGCAGCCAAGACGCTAGCGGGGGTAACAATGAGCAGTTCTTC,CASSQDASGGNNEQFF
TRBV4-3,TRBD1,few,TRBJ2-2,TGCGCCAGCAGCCAAGAGATCGGGGTAGGGGGCGAGGGCGGGGAGCTGTTTTTT,CASSQEIGVGGEGGELFF
TRBV30,NA,NA,TRBJ2-7,TGTGCCTGGAGTGTAGGTCCCGTCGAGCAGTACTTC,CAWSVGPVEQYF
TRBV19,TRBD1,NA,TRBJ2-7,TGTGCCAGTAGTGTCGGACAGGCGTACGAGCAGTACTTC,CASSVGQAYEQYF
TRBV10-3,NA,NA,TRBJ1-1,TGTGCCATCAGACAGCCCCCGAACACTGAAGCTTTCTTT,CAIRQPPNTEAFF
TRBV29-1,NA,NA,TRBJ1-1,TGCAGCGTTGAAGATATAAACACTGAAGCTTTCTTT,CSVEDINTEAFF
TRBV9,NA,NA,TRBJ1-5,TGTGCCAGCAGCGTAGGAGGGAACAGCAATCAGCCCCAGCATTTT,CASSVGGNSNQPQHF
TRBV5-6,NA,NA,TRBJ2-3,TGTGCCAGCAGCTTTGGGCGGTCCGAGGCGCAGTATTTT,CASSFGRSEAQYF
TRBV5-5,NA,NA,TRBJ2-5,TGTGCCAGCAGCTTGGGTCTAGAACCCGTAAAGACCCAGTACTTC,CASSLGLEPVKTQYF
TRBV7-2,TRBD2,NA,TRBJ2-1,TGTGCCAGCAGCAGGGGACTAGCGGGGGTGGAGCAGTTCTTC,CASSRGLAGVEQFF
TRBV5-4,TRBD2,NA,TRBJ2-4,TGTGCCAGCAGCCGGGGGACTAGCGGGCGCGTTAGTGCTCAGTACTTC,CASSRGTSGRVSAQYF
TRBV9,TRBD2,NA,TRBJ2-2,TGTGCCAGCAGGGGACTAGCGGGCGGAACCGGGGAGCTGTTTTTT,CASRGLAGGTGELFF
TRBV7-2,NA,NA,TRBJ1-1,TGTGCCAGCAGCTTAGACAGGTGGAACACTGAAGCTTTCTTT,CASSLDRWNTEAFF
TRBV6-1,NA,once,TRBJ1-2,TGTGCCAGCAGTGAGGTCCGGGGCGCGCCGGGGGGCTACACCTTC,CASSEVRGAPGGYTF
TRBV5-1,NA,NA,TRBJ1-3,TGCGCCAGCAGTTTTGACAGCTCTGGAAACACCATATATTTT,CASSFDSSGNTIYF
TRBV7-2,NA,NA,TRBJ1-1,TGTGCCAGCAGCTTCTTTAGACTCACTGAAGCTTTCTTT,CASSFFRLTEAFF
TRBV5-6,NA,NA,TRBJ1-6,TGTGCCAGCAGCTTACCCGATAATTCACCCCTCCACTTT,CASSLPDNSPLHF
TRBV6-1,NA,NA,TRBJ2-2,TGTGCCAGCAGTGAATGGCTAGCGAAGAACACCGGGGAGCTGTTTTTT,CASSEWLAKNTGELFF
TRBV7-7,TRBD2,NA,TRBJ2-5,TGTGCCAGCAGCCCTTTTTTGGGGGGGAGCCAAGAGACCCAGTACTTC,CASSPFLGGSQETQYF
TRBV5-6,TRBD1,NA,TRBJ2-7,TGTGCCAGCAGCTTATACAGGGGGTACGAGCAGTACTTC,CASSLYRGYEQYF